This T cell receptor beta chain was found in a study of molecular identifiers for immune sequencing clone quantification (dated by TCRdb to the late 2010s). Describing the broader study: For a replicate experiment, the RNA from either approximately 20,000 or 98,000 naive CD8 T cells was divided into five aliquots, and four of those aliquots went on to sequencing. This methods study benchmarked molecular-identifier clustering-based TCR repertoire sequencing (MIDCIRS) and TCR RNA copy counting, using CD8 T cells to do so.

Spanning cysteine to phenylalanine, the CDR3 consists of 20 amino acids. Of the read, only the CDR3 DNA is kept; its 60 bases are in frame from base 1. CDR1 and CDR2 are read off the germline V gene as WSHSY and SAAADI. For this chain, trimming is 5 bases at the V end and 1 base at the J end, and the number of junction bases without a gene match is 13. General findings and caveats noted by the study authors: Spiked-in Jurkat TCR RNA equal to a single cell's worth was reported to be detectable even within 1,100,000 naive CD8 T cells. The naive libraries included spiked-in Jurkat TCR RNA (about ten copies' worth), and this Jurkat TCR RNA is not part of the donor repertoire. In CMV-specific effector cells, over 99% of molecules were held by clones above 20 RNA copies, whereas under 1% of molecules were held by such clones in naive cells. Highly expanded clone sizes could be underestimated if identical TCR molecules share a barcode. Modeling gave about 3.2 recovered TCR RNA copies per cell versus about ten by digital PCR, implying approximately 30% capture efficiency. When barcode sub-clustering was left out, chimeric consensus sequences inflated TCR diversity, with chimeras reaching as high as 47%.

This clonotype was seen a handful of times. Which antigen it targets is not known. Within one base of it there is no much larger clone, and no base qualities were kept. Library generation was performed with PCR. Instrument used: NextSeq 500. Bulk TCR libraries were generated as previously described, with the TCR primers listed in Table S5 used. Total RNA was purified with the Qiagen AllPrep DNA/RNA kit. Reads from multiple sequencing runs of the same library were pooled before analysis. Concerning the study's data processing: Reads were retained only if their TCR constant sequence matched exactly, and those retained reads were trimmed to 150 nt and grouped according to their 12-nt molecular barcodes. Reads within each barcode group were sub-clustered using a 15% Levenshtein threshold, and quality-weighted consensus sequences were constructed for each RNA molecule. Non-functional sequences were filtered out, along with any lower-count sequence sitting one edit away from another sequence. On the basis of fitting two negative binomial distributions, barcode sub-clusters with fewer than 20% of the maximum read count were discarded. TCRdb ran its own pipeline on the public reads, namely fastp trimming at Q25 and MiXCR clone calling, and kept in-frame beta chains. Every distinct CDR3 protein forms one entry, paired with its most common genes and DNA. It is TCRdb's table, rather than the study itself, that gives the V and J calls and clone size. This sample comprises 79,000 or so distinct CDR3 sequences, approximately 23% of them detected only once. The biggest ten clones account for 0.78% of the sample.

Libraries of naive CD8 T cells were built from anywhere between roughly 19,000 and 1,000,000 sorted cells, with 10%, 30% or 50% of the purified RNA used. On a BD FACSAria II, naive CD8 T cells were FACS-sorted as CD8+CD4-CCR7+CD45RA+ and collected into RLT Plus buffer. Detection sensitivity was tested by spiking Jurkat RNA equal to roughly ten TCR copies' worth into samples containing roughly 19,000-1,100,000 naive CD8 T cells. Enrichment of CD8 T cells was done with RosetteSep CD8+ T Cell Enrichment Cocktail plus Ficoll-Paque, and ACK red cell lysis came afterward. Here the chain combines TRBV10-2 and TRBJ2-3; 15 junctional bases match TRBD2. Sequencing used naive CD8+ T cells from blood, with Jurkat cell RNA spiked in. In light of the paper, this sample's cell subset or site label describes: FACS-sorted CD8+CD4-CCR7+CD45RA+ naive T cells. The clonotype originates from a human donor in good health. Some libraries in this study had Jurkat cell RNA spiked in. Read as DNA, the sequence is TGCGCCAGCAGTCTACCGGGACTAGCGGGGGGCCCCCCTGGCACAGATACGCAGTATTTT. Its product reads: CASSLPGLAGGPPGTDTQYF.